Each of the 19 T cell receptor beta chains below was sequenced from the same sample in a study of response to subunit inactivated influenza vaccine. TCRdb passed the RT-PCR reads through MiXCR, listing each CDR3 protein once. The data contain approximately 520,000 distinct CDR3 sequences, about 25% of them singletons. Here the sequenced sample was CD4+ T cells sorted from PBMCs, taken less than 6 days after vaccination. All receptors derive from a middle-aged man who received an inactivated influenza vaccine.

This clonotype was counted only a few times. Written as DNA, the CDR3 is TGTGCCAGCAGTGAACCTAGGGACAGCCTAACCGGGGAGCTGTTTTTT. Amino acid sequence: CASSEPRDSLTGELFF. V usage is TRBV6-1 and J usage is TRBJ2-2; TRBD1 aligns across 7 bases. V dropped 2 bases and J dropped 5; count of bases not matched to a gene: 8. This CDR3 contains 16 residues. Germline values: CDR1 MNHNS, CDR2 SASEGT.

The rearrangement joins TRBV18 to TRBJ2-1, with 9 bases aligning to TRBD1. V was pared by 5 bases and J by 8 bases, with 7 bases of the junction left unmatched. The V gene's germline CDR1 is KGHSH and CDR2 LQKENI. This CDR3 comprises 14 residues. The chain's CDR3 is CASSSGQGLDEQFF. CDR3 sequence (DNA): TGTGCCAGCTCATCTGGACAGGGGTTGGATGAGCAGTTCTTC.

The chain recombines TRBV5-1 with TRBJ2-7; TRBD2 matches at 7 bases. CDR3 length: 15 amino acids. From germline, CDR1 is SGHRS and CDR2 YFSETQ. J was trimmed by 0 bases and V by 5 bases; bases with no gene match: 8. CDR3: CASRSGTAASYEQYF. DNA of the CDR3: TGCGCCAGCAGGAGCGGGACTGCCGCCTCCTACGAGCAGTACTTC.

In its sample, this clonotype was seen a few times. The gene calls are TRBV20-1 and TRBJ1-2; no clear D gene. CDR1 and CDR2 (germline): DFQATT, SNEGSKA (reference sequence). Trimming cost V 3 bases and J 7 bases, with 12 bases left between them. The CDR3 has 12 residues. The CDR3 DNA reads TGCAGTGCTAGTGTGGGAAGCGGTGGCTACACCTTC. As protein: CSASVGSGGYTF.

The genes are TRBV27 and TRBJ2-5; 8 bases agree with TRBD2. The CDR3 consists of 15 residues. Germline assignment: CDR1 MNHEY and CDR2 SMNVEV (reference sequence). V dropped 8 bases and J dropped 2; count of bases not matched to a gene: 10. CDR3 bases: TGTGCCAGCTTCTCCCAAGCGGGGGTACAAGAGACCCAGTACTTC. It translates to CASFSQAGVQETQYF.

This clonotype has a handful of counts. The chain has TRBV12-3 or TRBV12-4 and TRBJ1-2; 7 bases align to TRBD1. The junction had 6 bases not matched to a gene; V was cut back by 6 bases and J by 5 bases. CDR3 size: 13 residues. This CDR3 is CASSLLTGYGYTF. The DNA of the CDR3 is TGTGCCAGCAGCCTCCTGACAGGGTATGGCTACACCTTC.

CDR3 coding DNA: TGCAGTGCCGACAGGGGGTGGAGAGAGACCCAGTACTTC. It translates to CSADRGWRETQYF. The chain is built from TRBV20-1 and TRBJ2-5; 9 bases line up with TRBD1. Trimming at V came to 6 bases and at J to 4 bases, leaving 6 bases not matched to a gene. The CDR3 has 13 residues. Germline assignment: CDR1 DFQATT and CDR2 SNEGSKA (reference sequence).

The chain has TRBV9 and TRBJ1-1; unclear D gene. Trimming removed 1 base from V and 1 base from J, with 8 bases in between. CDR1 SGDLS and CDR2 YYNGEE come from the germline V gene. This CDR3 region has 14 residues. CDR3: CASSVRAANTEAFF. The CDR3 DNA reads TGTGCCAGCAGCGTACGGGCAGCGAACACTGAAGCTTTCTTT.

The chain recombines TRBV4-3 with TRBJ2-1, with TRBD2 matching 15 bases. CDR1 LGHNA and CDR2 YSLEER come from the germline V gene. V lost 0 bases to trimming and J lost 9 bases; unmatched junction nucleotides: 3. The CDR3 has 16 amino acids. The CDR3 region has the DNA TGCGCCAGCAGCCAAGAGGGGACTAGCGGGAGGAGTGAGCAGTTCTTC. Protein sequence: CASSQEGTSGRSEQFF.

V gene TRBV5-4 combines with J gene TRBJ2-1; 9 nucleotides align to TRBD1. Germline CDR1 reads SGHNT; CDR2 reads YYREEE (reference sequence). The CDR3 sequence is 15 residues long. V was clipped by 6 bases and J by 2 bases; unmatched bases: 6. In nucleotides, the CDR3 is TGTGCCAGCAACCTGGGGGACAGGGCCTACAATGAGCAGTTCTTC. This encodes CASNLGDRAYNEQFF.

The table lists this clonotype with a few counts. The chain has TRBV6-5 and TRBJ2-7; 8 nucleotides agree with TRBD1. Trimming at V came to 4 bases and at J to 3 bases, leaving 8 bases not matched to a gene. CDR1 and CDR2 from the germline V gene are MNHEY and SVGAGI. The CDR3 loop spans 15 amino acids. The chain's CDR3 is CASSFRPGQDYEQYF. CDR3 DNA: TGTGCCAGCAGTTTCCGACCGGGACAGGACTACGAGCAGTACTTC.

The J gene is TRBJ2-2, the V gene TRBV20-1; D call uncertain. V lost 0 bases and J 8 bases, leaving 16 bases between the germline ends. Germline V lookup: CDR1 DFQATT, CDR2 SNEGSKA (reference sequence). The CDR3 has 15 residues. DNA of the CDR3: TGCAGTGCTAGAGAGCCCCATCGGCCCCTGGGGGAGCTGTTTTTT. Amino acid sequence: CSAREPHRPLGELFF.

DNA for the CDR3: TGTGCCAGCGAAAGGGCCGTGGGGGGCTACACCTTC. This sequence encodes CASERAVGGYTF. V and J are TRBV12-3 or TRBV12-4 and TRBJ1-2, with D uncertain. Trimming pared 8 bases from V and 8 bases from J, leaving 15 bases between. The CDR3 totals 12 residues.

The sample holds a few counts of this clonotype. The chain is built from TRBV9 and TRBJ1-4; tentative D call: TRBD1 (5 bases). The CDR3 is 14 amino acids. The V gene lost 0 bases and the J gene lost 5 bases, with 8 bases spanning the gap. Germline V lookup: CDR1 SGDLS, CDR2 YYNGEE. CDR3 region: CASSVGQPNEKLFF. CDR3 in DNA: TGTGCCAGCAGCGTAGGACAGCCAAATGAAAAACTGTTTTTT.

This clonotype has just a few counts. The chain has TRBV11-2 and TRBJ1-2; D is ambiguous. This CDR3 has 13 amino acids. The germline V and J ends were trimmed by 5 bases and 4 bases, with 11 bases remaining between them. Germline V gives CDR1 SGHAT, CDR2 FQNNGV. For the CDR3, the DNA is TGTGCCAGCAGCCCTAGTGGGGTCTATGGCTACACCTTC. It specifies CASSPSGVYGYTF.

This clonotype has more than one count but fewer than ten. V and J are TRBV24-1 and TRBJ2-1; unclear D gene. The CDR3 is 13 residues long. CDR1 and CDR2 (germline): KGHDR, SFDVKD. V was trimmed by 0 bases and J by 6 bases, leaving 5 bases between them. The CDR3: CATSDLQGNEQFF. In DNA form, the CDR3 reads TGTGCCACCAGTGATTTGCAAGGCAATGAGCAGTTCTTC.

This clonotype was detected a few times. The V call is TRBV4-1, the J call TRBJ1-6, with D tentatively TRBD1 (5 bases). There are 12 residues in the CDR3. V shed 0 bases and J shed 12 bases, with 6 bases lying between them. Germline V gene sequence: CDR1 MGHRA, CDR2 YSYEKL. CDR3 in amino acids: CASSQERGPLHF. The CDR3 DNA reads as TGCGCCAGCAGCCAAGAAAGGGGACCCCTCCACTTT.

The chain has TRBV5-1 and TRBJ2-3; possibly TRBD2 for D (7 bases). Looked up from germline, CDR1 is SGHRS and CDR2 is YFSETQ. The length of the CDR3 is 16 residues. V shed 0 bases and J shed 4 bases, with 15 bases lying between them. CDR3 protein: CASSLGYGGPPDTQYF. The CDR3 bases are TGCGCCAGCAGCTTGGGGTACGGGGGGCCCCCAGATACGCAGTATTTT.

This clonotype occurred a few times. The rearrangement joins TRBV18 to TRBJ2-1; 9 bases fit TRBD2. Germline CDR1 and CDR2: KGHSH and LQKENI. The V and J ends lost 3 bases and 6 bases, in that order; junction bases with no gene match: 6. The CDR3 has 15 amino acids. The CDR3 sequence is CASSPARGGPNEQFF. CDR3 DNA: TGTGCCAGCTCACCGGCGCGGGGGGGCCCCAATGAGCAGTTCTTC. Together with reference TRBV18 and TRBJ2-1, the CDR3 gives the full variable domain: NAGVMQNPRHLVRRRGQEARLRCSPMKGHSHVYWYRQLPEEGLKFMVYLQKENIIDESGMPKERFSAEFPKEGPSILRIQQVVRGDSAAYFCASSPARGGPNEQFFGPGTRLTVL.